This T cell receptor beta chain emerged from a study of PD-1 blockade in classical Hodgkin lymphoma. On this clone itself: Its antigen is undetermined.

Profiled with immunoSEQ multiplex PCR; TCRdb holds only in-frame clones, not every one. The data contain under 40,000 clones, roughly 90% of them singletons. Study-wide findings and caveats: Undefined causes, possibly disease activity or prior therapy, underlie the repertoire differences.

This sample's time point: newly diagnosed, previously untreated cHL patient sample. Magnetic negative selection was used to purify CD4+ T cells from PBMCs that had been thawed. Germline V lookup: CDR1 KGHSH, CDR2 LQKENI. The V end lost 3 bases, the J end lost 7 bases, and 7 bases lay between the germline ends. CDR3 length: 11 residues. The clonotype comes from a human donor with classical Hodgkin lymphoma. The sample consisted of CD4+ T cells from blood. This rearrangement joins TRBV18 to TRBJ2-7, with D unclear. The CDR3, as DNA: TGTGCCAGCTCACCTTCTGAGGAGCAGTACTTC. It yields the protein CASSPSEEQYF.